Sequencing of this TCR beta chain was carried out in a study of HIV-infected patients and healthy controls. Study results and limitations: CMV-associated CDR3s mostly grew nonsignificantly during therapy, while HIV-associated CDR3s declined significantly.

All unsorted peripheral T cells were captured because whole blood was used without fractionation. This clonotype is deemed large. Its matching antigen is unknown. Alpha and beta constant-region primers primed reverse transcription of around 500 ng RNA. Using multiplexing indices, alpha and beta chain libraries were generated apart by chain-specific third strand synthesis. All rearrangements within a chain used one primer pair; cDNA molecules carried barcodes. The cDNA received a 5' RACE adapter containing a random hexamer plus an SP2 sequencing primer site. An approximately 21-cycle PCR with P5s and P7 primers followed a short adapter-adding first PCR. TCRdb re-derived calls from the 5' RACE reads in MiXCR, one entry per CDR3 protein. The table shows 13,000 or so distinct CDR3 sequences, with about a tenth occurring only once. CDR1 SGDLS and CDR2 YYNGEE come from the germline V gene. The CDR3 loop spans 16 amino acids. V shed 3 bases and J shed 4 bases, with 19 bases lying between them.

The chain links TRBV9 to TRBJ2-5; a possible D gene is TRBD1 (5 bases). Sequencing was performed on blood. This receptor was identified in an adult in good health. CDR3 region: CASSAAKGAWGETQYF. The DNA for the CDR3 is TGTGCCAGCAGCGCAGCTAAAGGGGCCTGGGGAGAGACCCAGTACTTC.